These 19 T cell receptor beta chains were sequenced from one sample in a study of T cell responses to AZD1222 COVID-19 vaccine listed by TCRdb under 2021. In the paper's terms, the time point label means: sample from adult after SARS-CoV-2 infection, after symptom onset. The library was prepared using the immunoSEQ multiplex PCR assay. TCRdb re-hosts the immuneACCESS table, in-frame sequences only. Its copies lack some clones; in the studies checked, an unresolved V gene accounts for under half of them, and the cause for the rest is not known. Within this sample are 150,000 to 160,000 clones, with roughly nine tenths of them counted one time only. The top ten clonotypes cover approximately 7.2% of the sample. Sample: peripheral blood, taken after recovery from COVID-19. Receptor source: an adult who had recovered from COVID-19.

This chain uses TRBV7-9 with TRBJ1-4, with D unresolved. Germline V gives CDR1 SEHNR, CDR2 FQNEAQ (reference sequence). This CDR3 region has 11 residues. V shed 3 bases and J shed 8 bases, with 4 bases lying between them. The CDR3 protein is CASSFEEKLFF. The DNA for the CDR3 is TGTGCCAGCAGCTTTGAGGAAAAACTGTTTTTT.

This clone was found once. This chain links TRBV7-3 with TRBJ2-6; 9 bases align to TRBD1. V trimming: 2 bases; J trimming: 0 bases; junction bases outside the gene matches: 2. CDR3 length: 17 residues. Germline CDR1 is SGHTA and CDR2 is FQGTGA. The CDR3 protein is CASSLRDRASGANVLTF. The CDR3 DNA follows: TGTGCCAGCAGCTTACGGGACAGGGCCTCTGGGGCCAACGTCCTGACTTTC.

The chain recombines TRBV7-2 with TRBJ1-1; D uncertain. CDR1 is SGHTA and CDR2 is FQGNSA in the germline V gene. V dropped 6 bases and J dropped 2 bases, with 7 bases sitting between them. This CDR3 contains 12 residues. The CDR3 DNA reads TGTGCCAGCAGTTTCTATAACACTGAAGCTTTCTTT. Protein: CASSFYNTEAFF.

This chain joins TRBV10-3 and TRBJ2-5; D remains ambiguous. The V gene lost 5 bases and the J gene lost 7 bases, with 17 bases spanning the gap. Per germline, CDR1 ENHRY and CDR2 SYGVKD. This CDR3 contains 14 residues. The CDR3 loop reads CAISTGPPKGTQYF. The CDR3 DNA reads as TGTGCCATCAGTACCGGGCCCCCTAAAGGGACCCAGTACTTC.

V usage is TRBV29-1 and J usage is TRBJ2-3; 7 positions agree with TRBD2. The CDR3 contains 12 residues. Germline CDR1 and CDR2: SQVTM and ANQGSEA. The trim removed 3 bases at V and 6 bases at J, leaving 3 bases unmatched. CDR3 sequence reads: CSVELAVDTQYF. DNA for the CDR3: TGCAGCGTTGAGCTAGCGGTGGATACGCAGTATTTT.

As DNA, the CDR3 is TGTGCCAGCAGCCGAAAGGGGCCGGGGGGAAACACCATATATTTT. Its protein is CASSRKGPGGNTIYF. The chain couples TRBV3-1 (or the pseudogene TRBV3-2) to TRBJ1-3, with TRBD1 as a possible D gene (5 bases). Germline CDR1 LGHDT, CDR2 YNNKEL (reference sequence). Trimming stripped 4 bases from V and 4 bases from J, with 14 bases between. CDR3 length equals 15 residues.

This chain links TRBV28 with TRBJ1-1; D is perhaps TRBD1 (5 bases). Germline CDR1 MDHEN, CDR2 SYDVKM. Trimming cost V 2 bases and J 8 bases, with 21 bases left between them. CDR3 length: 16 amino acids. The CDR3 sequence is CASSLQAGGRYGEAFF. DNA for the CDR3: TGTGCCAGCAGTTTACAAGCGGGGGGTCGGTACGGGGAAGCTTTCTTT.

DNA of the CDR3: TGTGCCAGCAGCGTTACGCCAATGAAGCAGTTCTTC. This gives the protein CASSVTPMKQFF. This sequence joins TRBV7-2 and TRBJ2-1, with D hard to call. The ends were cut back, 5 bases at V and 11 bases at J, with 13 bases in the middle. From germline, CDR1 is SGHTA and CDR2 FQGNSA. The CDR3 contains 12 residues.

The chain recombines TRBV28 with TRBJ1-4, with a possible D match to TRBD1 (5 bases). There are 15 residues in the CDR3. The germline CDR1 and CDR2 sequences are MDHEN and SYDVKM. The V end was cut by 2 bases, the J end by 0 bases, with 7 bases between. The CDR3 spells CASSLQGATNEKLFF. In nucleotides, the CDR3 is TGTGCCAGCAGTTTACAGGGAGCAACTAATGAAAAACTGTTTTTT.

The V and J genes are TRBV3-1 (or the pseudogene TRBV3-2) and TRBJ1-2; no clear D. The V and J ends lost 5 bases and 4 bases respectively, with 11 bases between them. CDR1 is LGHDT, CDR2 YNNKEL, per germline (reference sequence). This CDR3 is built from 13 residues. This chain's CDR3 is CASSSDWGYGYTF. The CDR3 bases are TGTGCCAGCAGCTCGGACTGGGGCTATGGCTACACCTTC.

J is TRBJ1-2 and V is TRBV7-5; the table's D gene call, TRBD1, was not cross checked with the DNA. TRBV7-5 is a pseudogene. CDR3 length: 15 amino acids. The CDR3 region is CARSLGWGRGHGYTF. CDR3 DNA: TGTGCCAGAAGCTTAGGATGGGGCAGGGGGCATGGCTACACCTTC.

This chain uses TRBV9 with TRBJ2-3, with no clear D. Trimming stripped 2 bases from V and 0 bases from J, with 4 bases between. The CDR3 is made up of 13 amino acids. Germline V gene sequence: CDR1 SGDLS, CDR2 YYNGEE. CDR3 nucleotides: TGTGCCAGCAGCGTTATAAGCACAGATACGCAGTATTTT. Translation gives CASSVISTDTQYF.

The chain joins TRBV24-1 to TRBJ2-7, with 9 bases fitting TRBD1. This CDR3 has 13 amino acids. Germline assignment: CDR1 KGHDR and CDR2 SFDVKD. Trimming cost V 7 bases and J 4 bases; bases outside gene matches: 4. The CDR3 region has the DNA TGTGCCACCAGGTCGGGACAGGGATACGAGCAGTACTTC. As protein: CATRSGQGYEQYF.

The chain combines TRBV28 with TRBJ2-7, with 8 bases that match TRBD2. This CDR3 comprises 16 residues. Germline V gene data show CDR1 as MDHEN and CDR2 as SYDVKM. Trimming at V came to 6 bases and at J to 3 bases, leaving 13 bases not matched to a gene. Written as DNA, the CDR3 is TGTGCCAGCAGCATGACCCCACCGGGACTAGGCTACGAGCAGTACTTC. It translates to CASSMTPPGLGYEQYF.

The CDR3 region has the DNA TGCAGTGCTAGTGGGCTAGCGGGAGCAGATACGCAGTATTTT. Translating it yields CSASGLAGADTQYF. The gene calls are TRBV20-1 and TRBJ2-3; TRBD2 aligns across 10 bases. The germline CDR1 and CDR2 sequences are DFQATT and SNEGSKA (reference sequence). CDR3 length: 14 residues. Losses at the gene ends were 3 bases for V and 4 bases for J; bases not matched to a gene: 4.

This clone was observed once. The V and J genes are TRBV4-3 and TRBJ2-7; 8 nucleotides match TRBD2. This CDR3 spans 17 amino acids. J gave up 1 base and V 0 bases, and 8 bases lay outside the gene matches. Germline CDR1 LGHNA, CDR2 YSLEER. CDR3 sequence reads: CASSQEYGGGLSYEQYF. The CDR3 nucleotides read TGCGCCAGCAGCCAAGAGTATGGCGGGGGGCTATCCTACGAGCAGTACTTC.

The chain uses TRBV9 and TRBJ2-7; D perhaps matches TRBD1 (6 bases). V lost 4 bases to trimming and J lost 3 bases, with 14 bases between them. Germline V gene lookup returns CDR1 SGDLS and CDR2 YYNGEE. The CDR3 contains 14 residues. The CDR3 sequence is CASSLRDTNYEQYF. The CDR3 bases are TGTGCCAGCAGCCTCCGGGACACTAACTACGAGCAGTACTTC.

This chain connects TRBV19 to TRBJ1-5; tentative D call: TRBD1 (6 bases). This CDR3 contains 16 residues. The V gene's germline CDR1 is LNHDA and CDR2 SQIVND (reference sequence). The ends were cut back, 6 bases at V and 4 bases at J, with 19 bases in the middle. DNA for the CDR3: TGTGCCAGTAGCATTTCTACAGGGAGAAAGAATCAGCCCCAGCATTTT. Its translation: CASSISTGRKNQPQHF.

This CDR3 is CSAWTGKPYEQYF. The CDR3 DNA sequence: TGCAGCGCCTGGACAGGGAAGCCCTACGAGCAGTACTTC. The V gene is TRBV29-1, the J gene TRBJ2-7; 8 bases match TRBD1. V lost 7 bases to trimming and J lost 2 bases; unmatched junction nucleotides: 7. CDR3 size: 13 residues. Looked up from germline, CDR1 is SQVTM and CDR2 is ANQGSEA.